This TCR beta chain stems from a study of cytomegalovirus exposure and HLA in healthy donors. The germline V and J ends were trimmed by 3 bases and 2 bases, with 23 bases remaining between them. Looked up from germline, CDR1 is KGHSH and CDR2 is LQKENI. CDR3 length: 19 amino acids. This clone was picked up one time. PCR amplification relied on 60 Vbeta primers (plus 13 Jbeta primers). Using immunoSEQ multiplex PCR, the repertoire was profiled, and TCRdb retains in-frame clones only, with some absent. The data show roughly 140,000 clones, less than 90% seen once. The chain has TRBV18 and TRBJ2-1, with D tentatively TRBD1 (6 bases). The sequence derives from a boy aged 2-9 years in good health and CMV-seronegative. Sequencing was carried out using PBMCs. In DNA, the CDR3 is TGTGCCAGCTCACCTCACAGGGTTTCAGTCACCAGCACCTACAATGAGCAGTTCTTC. It specifies CASSPHRVSVTSTYNEQFF.